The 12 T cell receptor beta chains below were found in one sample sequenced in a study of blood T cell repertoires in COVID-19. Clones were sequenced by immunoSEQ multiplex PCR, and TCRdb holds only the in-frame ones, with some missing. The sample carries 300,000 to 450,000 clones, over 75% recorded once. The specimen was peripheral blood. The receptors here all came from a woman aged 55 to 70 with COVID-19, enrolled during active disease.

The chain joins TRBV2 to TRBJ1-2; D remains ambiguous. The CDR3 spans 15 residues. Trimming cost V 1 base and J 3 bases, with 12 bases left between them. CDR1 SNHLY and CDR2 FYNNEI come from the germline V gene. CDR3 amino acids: CASSEGTPRDYGYTF. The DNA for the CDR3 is TGTGCCAGCAGTGAAGGGACTCCCAGAGACTATGGCTACACCTTC. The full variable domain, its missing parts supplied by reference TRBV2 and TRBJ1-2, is EPEVTQTPSHQVTQMGQEVILRCVPISNHLYFYWYRQILGQKVEFLVSFYNNEISEKSEIFDDQFSVERPDGSNFTLKIRSTKLEDSAMYFCASSEGTPRDYGYTFGSGTRLTVV.

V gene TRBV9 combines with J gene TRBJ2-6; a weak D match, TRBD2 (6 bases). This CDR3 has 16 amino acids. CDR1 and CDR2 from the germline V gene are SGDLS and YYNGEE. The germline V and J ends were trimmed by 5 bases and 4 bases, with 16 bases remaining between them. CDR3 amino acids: CASRRGDLFGANVLTF. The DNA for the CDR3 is TGTGCCAGCAGGCGGGGTGACCTCTTCGGGGCCAACGTCCTGACTTTC.

The CDR3 here is CASSSPQGGSSYNSPLHF. Written as DNA, the CDR3 is TGTGCCAGCAGCTCGCCCCAGGGGGGAAGCTCCTATAATTCACCCCTCCACTTT. This chain connects TRBV9 to TRBJ1-6, with TRBD1 identical over 7 bases. The CDR3 consists of 18 residues. V trimming: 4 bases; J trimming: 0 bases; junction bases outside the gene matches: 10. Germline V gives CDR1 SGDLS, CDR2 YYNGEE.

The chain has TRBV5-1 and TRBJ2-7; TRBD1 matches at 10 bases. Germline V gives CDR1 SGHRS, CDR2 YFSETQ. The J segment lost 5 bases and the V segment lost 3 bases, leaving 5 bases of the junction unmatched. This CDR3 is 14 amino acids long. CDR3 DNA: TGCGCCAGCAGCTCCGGGACAGGGGCAAACGAGCAGTACTTC. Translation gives CASSSGTGANEQYF.

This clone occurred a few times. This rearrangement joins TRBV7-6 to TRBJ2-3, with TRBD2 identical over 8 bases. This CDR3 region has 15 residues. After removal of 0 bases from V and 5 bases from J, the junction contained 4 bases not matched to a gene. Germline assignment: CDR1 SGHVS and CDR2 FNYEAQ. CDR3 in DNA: TGTGCCAGCAGCTTAGCGGCGGGGGGACAAGATACGCAGTATTTT. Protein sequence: CASSLAAGGQDTQYF. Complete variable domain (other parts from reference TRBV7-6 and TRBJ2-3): GAGVSQSPRYKVTKRGQDVALRCDPISGHVSLYWYRQALGQGPEFLTYFNYEAQQDKSGLPNDRFSAERPEGSISTLTIQRTEQRDSAMYRCASSLAAGGQDTQYFGPGTRLTVL.

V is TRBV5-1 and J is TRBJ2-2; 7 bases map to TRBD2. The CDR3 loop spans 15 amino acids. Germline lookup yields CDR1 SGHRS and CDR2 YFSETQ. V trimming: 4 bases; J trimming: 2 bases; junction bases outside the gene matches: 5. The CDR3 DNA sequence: TGCGCCAGCAGCATTACTAGCGCCAACACCGGGGAGCTGTTTTTT. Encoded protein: CASSITSANTGELFF. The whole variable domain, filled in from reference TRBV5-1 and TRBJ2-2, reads KAGVTQTPRYLIKTRGQQVTLSCSPISGHRSVSWYQQTPGQGLQFLFEYFSETQRNKGNFPGRFSGRQFSNSRSEMNVSTLELGDSALYLCASSITSANTGELFFGEGSRLTVL.

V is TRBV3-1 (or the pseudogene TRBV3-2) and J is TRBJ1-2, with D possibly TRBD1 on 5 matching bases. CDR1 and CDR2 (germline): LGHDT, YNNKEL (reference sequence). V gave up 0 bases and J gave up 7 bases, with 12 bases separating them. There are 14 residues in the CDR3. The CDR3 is CASSQEVGVGGYTF. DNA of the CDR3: TGTGCCAGCAGCCAAGAAGTAGGGGTGGGTGGCTACACCTTC.

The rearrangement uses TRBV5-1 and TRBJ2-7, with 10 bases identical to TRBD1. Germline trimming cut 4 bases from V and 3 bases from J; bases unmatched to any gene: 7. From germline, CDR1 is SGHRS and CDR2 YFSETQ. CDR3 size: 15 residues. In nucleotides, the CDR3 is TGCGCCAGCAGCCGGGGACAGGGGTACCGCTACGAGCAGTACTTC. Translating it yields CASSRGQGYRYEQYF.

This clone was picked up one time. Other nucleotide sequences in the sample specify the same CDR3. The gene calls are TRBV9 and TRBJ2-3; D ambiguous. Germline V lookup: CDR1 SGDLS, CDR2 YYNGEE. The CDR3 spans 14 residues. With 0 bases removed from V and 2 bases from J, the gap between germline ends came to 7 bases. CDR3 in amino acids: CASSVGGTTDTQYF. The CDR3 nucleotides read TGTGCCAGCAGCGTAGGCGGTACCACAGATACGCAGTATTTT.

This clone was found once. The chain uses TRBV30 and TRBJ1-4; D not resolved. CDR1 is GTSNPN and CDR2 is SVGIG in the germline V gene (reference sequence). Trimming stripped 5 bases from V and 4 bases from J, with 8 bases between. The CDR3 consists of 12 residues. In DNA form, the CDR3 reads TGTGCCTGGGGGCGCGGTAATGAAAAACTGTTTTTT. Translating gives CAWGRGNEKLFF.

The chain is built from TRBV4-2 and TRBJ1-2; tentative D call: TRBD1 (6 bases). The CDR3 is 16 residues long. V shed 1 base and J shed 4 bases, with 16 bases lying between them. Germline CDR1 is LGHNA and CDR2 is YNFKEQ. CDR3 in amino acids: CASSQAVGQIGYGYTF. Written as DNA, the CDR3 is TGTGCCAGCAGCCAAGCTGTTGGACAGATCGGCTATGGCTACACCTTC.

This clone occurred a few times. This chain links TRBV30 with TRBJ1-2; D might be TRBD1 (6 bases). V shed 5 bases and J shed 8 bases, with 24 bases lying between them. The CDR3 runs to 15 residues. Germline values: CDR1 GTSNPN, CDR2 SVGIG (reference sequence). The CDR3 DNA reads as TGTGCCTGGGGGGGGCCAGGGACTCTCCCCTGGGGCTACACCTTC. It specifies CAWGGPGTLPWGYTF.